This is a list of T cell receptor beta chains from one sample in a study of blood T cell repertoires in COVID-19. TCRdb's copy holds only in-frame clones and misses some; the assay was immunoSEQ multiplex PCR. Of approximately 270,000 clones listed, more than 75% are singletons. The source material was peripheral blood. Receptors originate from a man in his forties or fifties with active or convalescent COVID-19. Each CDR3 is given with its conserved first and last residue. A D gene is named only where the DNA matches it firmly. Clone size is not always given. Where it is, it says once, few, many or a class for expanded clones.

D,V,size,J,CDR3,DNA
NA,TRBV19,NA,TRBJ1-1,CASTEVRGGRTFF,TGTGCCAGTACCGAGGTGAGGGGAGGACGAACTTTCTTT
TRBD1,TRBV13,NA,TRBJ1-2,CASSLPRDRRTSNYGYTF,TGTGCCAGCAGCTTACCCCGGGACAGGCGTACTTCTAACTATGGCTACACCTTC
TRBD1,TRBV11-2,NA,TRBJ1-1,CASSQQGMGTEAFF,TGTGCCAGCAGCCAACAGGGGATGGGCACTGAAGCTTTCTTT
TRBD1,TRBV27,NA,TRBJ1-5,CASSLQGSQPQHF,TGTGCCAGCAGTCTACAGGGGTCCCAGCCCCAGCATTTT
NA,TRBV7-2,NA,TRBJ2-1,CASSLARPGRRALYNEQFF,TGTGCCAGCAGCTTAGCCCGACCCGGGCGGAGGGCCCTCTACAATGAGCAGTTCTTC
NA,TRBV7-2,NA,TRBJ2-5,CASSLDQGQETQYF,TGTGCCAGCAGCTTAGATCAGGGTCAAGAGACCCAGTACTTC
NA,TRBV18,NA,TRBJ1-2,CASSVTANYGYTF,TGTGCCAGCTCAGTGACAGCTAACTATGGCTACACCTTC
TRBD2,TRBV10-3,few,TRBJ2-1,CAISDRGGTELNEQFF,TGTGCCATCAGCGATCGCGGGGGGACGGAACTCAATGAGCAGTTCTTC
TRBD1,TRBV5-6,NA,TRBJ1-1,CASSVGTGDTEAFF,TGTGCCAGCAGCGTCGGGACAGGGGACACTGAAGCTTTCTTT
NA,TRBV2,once,TRBJ2-1,CASSEISGGEQFF,TGTGCCAGCAGTGAAATTTCCGGAGGTGAGCAGTTCTTC
NA,TRBV6-6,NA,TRBJ1-5,CASSYSGGNQPQHF,TGTGCCAGCAGTTACTCGGGAGGCAATCAGCCCCAGCATTTT
TRBD1,TRBV12-3/TRBV12-4,NA,TRBJ2-5,CASSFSTGGAQYF,TGTGCCAGCAGTTTTAGCACAGGGGGCGCCCAGTACTTC
TRBD2,TRBV15,NA,TRBJ2-3,CATSRDGTIGTDTQYF,TGTGCCACCAGCAGAGACGGGACTATAGGCACAGATACGCAGTATTTT
TRBD1,TRBV28,NA,TRBJ2-6,CASSPSLGGQGSGANVLTF,TGTGCCAGCAGCCCATCCTTGGGAGGACAGGGCTCTGGGGCCAACGTCCTGACTTTC
NA,TRBV27,NA,TRBJ2-7,CASSFNTMLGVSEQYF,TGTGCCAGCAGCTTTAACACCATGCTGGGCGTTTCCGAGCAGTACTTC
NA,TRBV7-9,NA,TRBJ1-3,CASSPGWATQVSGNTIYF,TGTGCCAGCAGCCCCGGCTGGGCCACTCAAGTCTCTGGAAACACCATATATTTT
TRBD1,TRBV30,few,TRBJ2-1,CAWRWTGADNEQFF,TGTGCCTGGAGGTGGACAGGGGCGGATAATGAGCAGTTCTTC
TRBD2,TRBV24-1,NA,TRBJ2-5,CATSPSGSRETQYF,TGTGCCACCAGTCCTAGCGGGAGTCGAGAGACCCAGTACTTC
NA,TRBV7-3,few,TRBJ1-3,CASSLQGGNTIYF,TGTGCCAGCAGCTTACAGGGTGGAAACACCATATATTTT
TRBD1,TRBV6-5,NA,TRBJ2-1,CASSFNRGRGYNEQFF,TGTGCCAGCAGTTTTAACAGGGGGCGAGGATACAATGAGCAGTTCTTC
NA,TRBV13,NA,TRBJ1-1,CASSTRQNTEAFF,TGTGCCAGCAGCACCCGACAGAACACTGAAGCTTTCTTT
TRBD1,TRBV24-1,NA,TRBJ2-5,CATSDPGQDQETQYF,TGTGCCACCAGTGACCCGGGACAGGACCAAGAGACCCAGTACTTC
NA,TRBV4-1,NA,TRBJ2-5,CASSQGASANKETQYF,TGCGCCAGCAGCCAAGGGGCTTCAGCCAATAAAGAGACCCAGTACTTC
TRBD1,TRBV29-1,NA,TRBJ1-2,CSVGDRGYGYTF,TGCAGCGTTGGGGACAGGGGATATGGCTACACCTTC
NA,TRBV6-1,NA,TRBJ2-3,CASSEIGGTSTDTQYF,TGTGCCAGCAGTGAAATTGGCGGGACTAGCACAGATACGCAGTATTTT
NA,TRBV29-1,once,TRBJ2-5,CSVVGRQGYYQETQYF,TGCAGCGTTGTAGGGCGGCAGGGATATTACCAAGAGACCCAGTACTTC
NA,TRBV19,NA,TRBJ1-2,CASSIATGYGYTF,TGTGCCAGTAGTATAGCTACGGGCTATGGCTACACCTTC
NA,TRBV9,NA,TRBJ1-2,CASSVVSGGRNGYTF,TGTGCCAGCAGCGTAGTGTCAGGCGGGCGAAATGGCTACACCTTC
NA,TRBV7-3,NA,TRBJ1-1,CASSSTGEGNTEAFF,TGTGCCAGCAGCTCCACCGGGGAGGGGAACACTGAAGCTTTCTTT
TRBD1,TRBV10-3,NA,TRBJ2-2,CATSRGQDTGELFF,TGTGCCACCAGCCGGGGACAGGACACCGGGGAGCTGTTTTTT
TRBD1,TRBV6-4,once,TRBJ2-1,CASSARQGDEQFF,TGTGCCAGCAGTGCACGCCAGGGGGATGAGCAGTTCTTC